The clone carrying this TCR beta chain was seen only once. The antigen is unknown. This record comes from a study of T cell responses to AZD1222 COVID-19 vaccine. Profiled with immunoSEQ multiplex PCR; TCRdb holds only in-frame clones, not every one. The sample has about 100,000 clones, about 89% seen once. Whole-study findings and limits: Spike-specific TCR breadth and depth were elevated following two AZD1222 doses.

The TCR originated in an adult in good health. The source material was peripheral blood, sampled on day 0 of MenACWY control vaccination.

CDR3 protein: CASSPGPGRGNSPLHF. The CDR3 DNA follows: TGTGCCAGCAGCCCCGGCCCGGGACGGGGAAATTCACCCCTCCACTTT. This chain connects TRBV14 to TRBJ1-6, with D possibly TRBD1 on 5 matching bases. Deletions cut 4 bases from V and 7 bases from J, with 17 bases between. CDR1 is SGHDN and CDR2 is FVKESK in the germline V gene. The CDR3 extends over 16 amino acids.